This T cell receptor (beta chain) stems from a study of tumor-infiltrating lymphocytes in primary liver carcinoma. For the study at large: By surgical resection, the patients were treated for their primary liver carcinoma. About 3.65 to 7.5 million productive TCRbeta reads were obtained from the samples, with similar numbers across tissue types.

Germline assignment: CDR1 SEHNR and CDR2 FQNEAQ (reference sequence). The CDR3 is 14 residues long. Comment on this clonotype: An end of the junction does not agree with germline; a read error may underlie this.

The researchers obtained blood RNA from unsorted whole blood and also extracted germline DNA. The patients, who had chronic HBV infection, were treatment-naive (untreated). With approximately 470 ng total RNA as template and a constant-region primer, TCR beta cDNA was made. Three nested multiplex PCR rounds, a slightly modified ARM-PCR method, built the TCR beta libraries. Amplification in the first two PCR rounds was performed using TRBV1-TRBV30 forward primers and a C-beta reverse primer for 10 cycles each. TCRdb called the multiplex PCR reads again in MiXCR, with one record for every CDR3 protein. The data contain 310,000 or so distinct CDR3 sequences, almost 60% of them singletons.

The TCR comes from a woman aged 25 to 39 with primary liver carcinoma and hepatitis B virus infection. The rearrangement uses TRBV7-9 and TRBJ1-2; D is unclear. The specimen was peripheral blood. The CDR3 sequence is CAGSFDGRYYGYTF. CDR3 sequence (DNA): TGTGCCGGCAGCTTTGATGGGCGGTACTATGGCTACACCTTC. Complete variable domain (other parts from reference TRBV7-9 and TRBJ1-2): DTGVSQNPRHKITKRGQNVTFRCDPISEHNRLYWYRQTLGQGPEFLTYFQNEAQLEKSRLLSDRFSAERPKGSFSTLEIQRTEQGDSAMYLCAGSFDGRYYGYTFGSGTRLTVV.